The next 25 T cell receptor beta chains were all read from a single sample in a study of blood T cell repertoires in COVID-19. The data were produced by immunoSEQ multiplex PCR, yet TCRdb's version contains in-frame clones alone and is incomplete. The table shows about 63,000 clones, with 75% to 80% occurring only once. The material sequenced was peripheral blood. The source is a woman older than 75 with acute or convalescent COVID-19.

The V gene is TRBV6-5, the J gene TRBJ2-2; a possible D gene is TRBD1 (7 bases). Germline CDR1 and CDR2: MNHEY and SVGAGI. The CDR3 sequence is 15 residues long. V lost 6 bases and J lost 1, with 12 bases in between. The CDR3, as DNA: TGTGCCAGCAGCCGACAGGGACTGAACACCGGGGAGCTGTTTTTT. Translated: CASSRQGLNTGELFF.

This clone was counted a single time. V and J are TRBV6-5 and TRBJ1-1; 8 bases line up with TRBD1. Trimming removed 9 bases from V and 0 bases from J; junction bases left unmatched: 9. Germline CDR1 MNHEY, CDR2 SVGAGI. The CDR3 length is 15 residues. CDR3: CASAGTGMMNTEAFF. The CDR3, as DNA: TGTGCCAGTGCCGGGACAGGTATGATGAACACTGAAGCTTTCTTT.

V and J are TRBV7-2 and TRBJ2-1, with D tentatively TRBD2 (6 bases). The CDR3 contains 14 residues. The V end lost 4 bases, the J end lost 10 bases, and 17 bases lay between the germline ends. Germline lookup yields CDR1 SGHTA and CDR2 FQGNSA. The CDR3 is CASSSQFSGSEQFF. In nucleotides, the CDR3 is TGTGCCAGCAGCTCCCAATTTAGCGGAAGCGAGCAGTTCTTC.

The V gene is TRBV23-1, the J gene TRBJ2-7; 7 bases line up with TRBD1. TRBV23-1 is placed among ORFs of uncertain function. The CDR3 length is 18 residues. After removal of 5 bases from V and 1 base from J, the junction contained 17 bases not matched to a gene. This CDR3 is CASSTRDIGTDTSYEQYF. CDR3 sequence (DNA): TGCGCCAGCAGTACCAGAGATATAGGGACAGACACTTCCTACGAGCAGTACTTC.

The genes are TRBV18 and TRBJ2-5, with no clear D. The CDR3 is 13 residues long. V was trimmed by 3 bases and J by 1 base, leaving 6 bases between them. CDR1 is KGHSH and CDR2 is LQKENI in the germline V gene. CDR3: CASSPQSQETQYF. DNA for the CDR3: TGTGCCAGCTCACCCCAATCCCAAGAGACCCAGTACTTC.

This clone was observed at least ten times. The chain is built from TRBV6-4 and TRBJ2-2, with 10 bases aligning to TRBD2. The V and J ends lost 2 bases and 3 bases, in that order; junction bases with no gene match: 6. The CDR3 is 17 residues long. The V gene's germline CDR1 is MRHNA and CDR2 SNTAGT. The CDR3 DNA reads as TGTGCCAGCAGTGACCAGAGGACTAGCGGTGACACCGGGGAGCTGTTTTTT. Its protein product is CASSDQRTSGDTGELFF.

The V and J genes are TRBV11-2 and TRBJ1-1; D not resolved. V was trimmed by 3 bases and J by 4 bases, leaving 9 bases between them. CDR1 SGHAT and CDR2 FQNNGV come from the germline V gene. CDR3 length: 13 residues. The CDR3 protein is CASSLERATEAFF. The CDR3 DNA sequence: TGTGCCAGCAGCTTGGAGAGGGCCACTGAAGCTTTCTTT.

The V and J genes are TRBV18 and TRBJ1-5; D might be TRBD1 (5 bases). V was trimmed by 1 base and J by 2 bases, leaving 6 bases between them. The CDR3 contains 14 residues. CDR1 and CDR2 (germline): KGHSH, LQKENI. The CDR3 DNA reads as TGTGCCAGCTCACCACAGACAGGCAATCAGCCCCAGCATTTT. This codes for CASSPQTGNQPQHF.

V gene TRBV6-5 combines with J gene TRBJ1-6; TRBD1 might be the D (5 bases). Germline V gene data show CDR1 as MNHEY and CDR2 as SVGAGI. This CDR3 has 15 residues. Trimming left V 1 base short and J 5 bases short, with 9 bases between. The CDR3, as DNA: TGTGCCAGCAGTTACTGGACACCGAATAATTCACCCCTCCACTTT. Translation: CASSYWTPNNSPLHF.

The chain uses TRBV5-1 and TRBJ2-7; TRBD2 matches at 11 bases. J lost 3 bases, V lost 0 bases, and 5 bases had no gene match. The CDR3 sequence is 16 residues long. Germline lookup yields CDR1 SGHRS and CDR2 YFSETQ. Written as DNA, the CDR3 is TGCGCCAGCAGCTTGGTTGGGCTAGCGGGAGGCTACGAGCAGTACTTC. Translating gives CASSLVGLAGGYEQYF. Supplemented by reference TRBV5-1 and TRBJ2-7, the full variable domain reads KAGVTQTPRYLIKTRGQQVTLSCSPISGHRSVSWYQQTPGQGLQFLFEYFSETQRNKGNFPGRFSGRQFSNSRSEMNVSTLELGDSALYLCASSLVGLAGGYEQYFGPGTRLTVT.

The genes are TRBV2 and TRBJ1-3; D perhaps matches TRBD1 (5 bases). Deletions cut 4 bases from V and 3 bases from J, with 7 bases between. The CDR3 is 13 residues long. Germline lookup yields CDR1 SNHLY and CDR2 FYNNEI. In DNA form, the CDR3 reads TGTGCCAGCAGTGTTGACAGTGGAAACACCATATATTTT. Encoded protein: CASSVDSGNTIYF.

The CDR3 region is CSVGTGDLSYEQYF. In DNA, the CDR3 is TGCAGCGTTGGAACAGGGGATTTGTCCTACGAGCAGTACTTC. The chain is built from TRBV29-1 and TRBJ2-7, with 7 bases fitting TRBD1. V shed 4 bases and J 1 base; nucleotides not matched to a gene: 7. CDR3 length: 14 amino acids. CDR1 is SQVTM and CDR2 is ANQGSEA in the germline V gene.

V is TRBV5-6 and J is TRBJ2-5, with 10 bases identical to TRBD2. The germline V gene encodes CDR1 SGHDT and CDR2 YYEEEE. CDR3 length: 15 residues. V was clipped by 3 bases and J by 2 bases; unmatched bases: 4. The CDR3 spells CASSWGTSAQETQYF. For the CDR3, the DNA is TGTGCCAGCAGCTGGGGGACTAGCGCACAAGAGACCCAGTACTTC. The variable domain in full, completed from reference TRBV5-6 and TRBJ2-5, reads DAGVTQSPTHLIKTRGQQVTLRCSPKSGHDTVSWYQQALGQGPQFIFQYYEEEERQRGNFPDRFSGHQFPNYSSELNVNALLLGDSALYLCASSWGTSAQETQYFGPGTRLLVL.

CDR3 amino acids: CASSHRDRGNTIYF. CDR3 coding DNA: TGTGCCAGCAGTCACCGGGACAGGGGAAACACCATATATTTT. The genes are TRBV28 and TRBJ1-3; TRBD1 agrees at 8 bases. The CDR3 extends over 14 amino acids. V dropped 5 bases and J dropped 4; count of bases not matched to a gene: 4. Germline V CDR1 and CDR2: MDHEN, SYDVKM.

This sequence joins TRBV29-1 and TRBJ1-1, with D perhaps matching TRBD1 (6 bases). Trimming left V 6 bases short and J 5 bases short, with 13 bases between. Germline V lookup: CDR1 SQVTM, CDR2 ANQGSEA. There are 12 residues in the CDR3. In nucleotides, the CDR3 is TGCAGCGTCGTAAGGGGGGGGACTGAAGCTTTCTTT. Amino acids: CSVVRGGTEAFF.

The chain combines TRBV18 with TRBJ2-7, with 12 bases aligning to TRBD1. Germline-derived CDR1 and CDR2 are KGHSH and LQKENI. The CDR3 consists of 14 residues. The V segment lost 3 bases and the J segment 7 bases; nucleotides outside the gene matches: 4. CDR3 DNA sequence: TGTGCCAGCTCACCGGGACAGGGGGCTCAGGAGCAGTACTTC. Translation: CASSPGQGAQEQYF. The full variable domain, in which reference TRBV18 and TRBJ2-7 provide the parts outside the CDR3, is NAGVMQNPRHLVRRRGQEARLRCSPMKGHSHVYWYRQLPEEGLKFMVYLQKENIIDESGMPKERFSAEFPKEGPSILRIQQVVRGDSAAYFCASSPGQGAQEQYFGPGTRLTVT.

V and J are TRBV7-3 and TRBJ2-5; weak D call: TRBD2 (5 bases). The CDR3 totals 15 residues. Trimming removed 4 bases from V and 0 bases from J, with 12 bases in between. Germline values: CDR1 SGHTA, CDR2 FQGTGA. CDR3 bases: TGTGCCAGCAGCTCGGGTAGCGCGTACCAAGAGACCCAGTACTTC. It codes for CASSSGSAYQETQYF.

The chain recombines TRBV7-9 with TRBJ2-1, with 8 positions matching TRBD1. CDR3 length equals 15 residues. Germline CDR1 SEHNR, CDR2 FQNEAQ (reference sequence). V shed 1 base and J 8 bases; nucleotides not matched to a gene: 7. CDR3: CASSLETGVWDEQFF. The CDR3 DNA reads TGTGCCAGCAGCTTAGAGACAGGGGTTTGGGATGAGCAGTTCTTC.

The V gene is TRBV6-5, the J gene TRBJ1-6, with D tentatively TRBD1 (5 bases). The germline V gene encodes CDR1 MNHEY and CDR2 SVGAGI. The V gene lost 2 bases and the J gene lost 7 bases, with 12 bases spanning the gap. CDR3 length: 15 residues. DNA of the CDR3: TGTGCCAGCAGTTACGGGCGCGGGGGGAATTCACCCCTCCACTTT. It codes for CASSYGRGGNSPLHF.

The chain employs TRBV30 and TRBJ1-5, with no clear D. Germline CDR1 reads GTSNPN; CDR2 reads SVGIG (reference sequence). Trimming shortened V by 0 bases and J by 5 bases, and 8 bases separated the two germline ends. The CDR3 consists of 13 residues. The CDR3 is CAWSVRLDQPQHF. The CDR3 coding sequence is TGTGCCTGGAGTGTACGGCTAGATCAGCCCCAGCATTTT.

In this sample, this clone turned up once. The gene calls are TRBV19 and TRBJ2-3; D perhaps matches TRBD1 (7 bases). Germline CDR1 is LNHDA and CDR2 is SQIVND (reference sequence). V was trimmed by 7 bases and J by 0 bases, leaving 26 bases between them. The CDR3 is 19 amino acids. The CDR3 spells CASKGTRAQGGSSTDTQYF. CDR3 bases: TGTGCCAGTAAGGGGACAAGGGCGCAGGGGGGCTCAAGCACAGATACGCAGTATTTT.

This sequence joins TRBV7-9 and TRBJ2-1, with D maybe TRBD2 (6 bases). This CDR3 comprises 17 residues. CDR1 and CDR2 (germline): SEHNR, FQNEAQ (reference sequence). V was trimmed by 1 base and J by 8 bases, leaving 21 bases between them. The CDR3 nucleotides read TGTGCCAGCAGCTTAGAATGGCCCGGACTGGGGGGACATGAGCAGTTCTTC. Its translation: CASSLEWPGLGGHEQFF.

The chain is built from TRBV28 and TRBJ1-2, with D unclear. CDR1 and CDR2 from the germline V gene are MDHEN and SYDVKM. V was clipped by 2 bases and J by 10 bases, with 14 bases between them. This CDR3 is 13 amino acids long. The CDR3 loop is CASSLGLLVPYTF. For the CDR3, the DNA is TGTGCCAGCAGTTTAGGACTACTCGTCCCCTACACCTTC.

The chain employs TRBV28 and TRBJ2-7; 8 bases fit TRBD1. Germline trimming cut 6 bases from V and 4 bases from J; bases unmatched to any gene: 5. Germline V gives CDR1 MDHEN, CDR2 SYDVKM. This CDR3 has 13 amino acids. The CDR3: CASRNQGAYEQYF. For the CDR3, the DNA is TGTGCCAGCAGGAACCAGGGGGCTTACGAGCAGTACTTC.

J is TRBJ1-1 and V is TRBV3-1 (or the pseudogene TRBV3-2), with a weak D call TRBD1 (6 bases). Trimming shortened V by 2 bases and J by 4 bases, and 17 bases separated the two germline ends. From germline, CDR1 is LGHDT and CDR2 YNNKEL (reference sequence). The CDR3 consists of 16 residues. The DNA for the CDR3 is TGTGCCAGCAGCCAATCGCAGGGGATGAGTGGCACTGAAGCTTTCTTT. It encodes CASSQSQGMSGTEAFF.